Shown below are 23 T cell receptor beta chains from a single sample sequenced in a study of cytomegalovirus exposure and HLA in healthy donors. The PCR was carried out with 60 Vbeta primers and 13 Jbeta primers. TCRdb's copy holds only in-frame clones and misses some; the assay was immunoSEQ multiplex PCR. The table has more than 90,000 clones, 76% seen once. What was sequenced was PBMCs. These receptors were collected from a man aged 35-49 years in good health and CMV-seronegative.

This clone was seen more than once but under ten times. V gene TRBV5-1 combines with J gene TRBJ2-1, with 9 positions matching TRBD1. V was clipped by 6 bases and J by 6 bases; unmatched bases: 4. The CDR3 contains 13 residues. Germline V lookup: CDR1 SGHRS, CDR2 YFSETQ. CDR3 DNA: TGCGCCAGCACCCGGGACAGGGCCAATGAGCAGTTCTTC. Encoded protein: CASTRDRANEQFF.

The CDR3 DNA is TGTGCCAGCAGCCAAGCCTCTGGACAGGACTCCTACGAGCAGTACTTC. It specifies CASSQASGQDSYEQYF. This chain uses TRBV7-9 with TRBJ2-7; the match to TRBD1 covers 7 bases. This CDR3 is 16 amino acids long. V lost 5 bases and J lost 0; bases outside the gene matches: 10. CDR1 SEHNR and CDR2 FQNEAQ come from the germline V gene (reference sequence). The full variable domain, rest sourced from reference TRBV7-9 and TRBJ2-7, is DTGVSQNPRHKITKRGQNVTFRCDPISEHNRLYWYRQTLGQGPEFLTYFQNEAQLEKSRLLSDRFSAERPKGSFSTLEIQRTEQGDSAMYLCASSQASGQDSYEQYFGPGTRLTVT.

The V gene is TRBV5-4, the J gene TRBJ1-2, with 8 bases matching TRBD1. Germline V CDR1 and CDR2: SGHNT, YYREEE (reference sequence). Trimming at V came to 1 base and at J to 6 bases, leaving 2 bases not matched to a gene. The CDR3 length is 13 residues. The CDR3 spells CASSLQGADGYTF. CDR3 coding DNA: TGTGCCAGCAGCTTGCAGGGGGCGGATGGCTACACCTTC.

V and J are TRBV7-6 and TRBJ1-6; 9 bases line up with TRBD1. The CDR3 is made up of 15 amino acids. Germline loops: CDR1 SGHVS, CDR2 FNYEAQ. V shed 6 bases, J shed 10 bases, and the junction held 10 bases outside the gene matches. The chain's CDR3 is CASSVSGTGLSPLHF. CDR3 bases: TGTGCCAGCAGTGTATCCGGGACAGGGTTATCACCCCTCCACTTT.

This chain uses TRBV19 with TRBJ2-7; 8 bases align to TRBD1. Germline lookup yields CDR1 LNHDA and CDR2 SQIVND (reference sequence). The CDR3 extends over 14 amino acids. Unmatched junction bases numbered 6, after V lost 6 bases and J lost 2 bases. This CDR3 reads CASSLGTGPYEQYF. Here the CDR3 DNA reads TGTGCCAGTAGCCTCGGGACAGGCCCCTACGAGCAGTACTTC.

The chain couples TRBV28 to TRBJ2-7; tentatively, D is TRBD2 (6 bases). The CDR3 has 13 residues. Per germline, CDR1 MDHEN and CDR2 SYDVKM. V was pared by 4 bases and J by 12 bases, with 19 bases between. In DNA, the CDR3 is TGTGCCAGCAGTTCAACCCCTCTGCGGGAACGGTACTTC. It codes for CASSSTPLRERYF.

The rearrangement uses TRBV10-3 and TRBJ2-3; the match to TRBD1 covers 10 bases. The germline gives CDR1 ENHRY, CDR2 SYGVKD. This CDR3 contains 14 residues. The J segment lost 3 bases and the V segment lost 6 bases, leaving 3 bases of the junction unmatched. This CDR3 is CAISGQGVTDTQYF. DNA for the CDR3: TGTGCCATCAGCGGACAGGGGGTTACAGATACGCAGTATTTT.

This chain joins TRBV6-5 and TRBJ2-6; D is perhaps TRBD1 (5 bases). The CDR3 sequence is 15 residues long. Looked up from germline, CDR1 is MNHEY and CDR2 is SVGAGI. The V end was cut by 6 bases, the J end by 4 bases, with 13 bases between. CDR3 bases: TGTGCCAGCAGACAGGAAGGCTCCGGGGCCAACGTCCTGACTTTC. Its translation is CASRQEGSGANVLTF.

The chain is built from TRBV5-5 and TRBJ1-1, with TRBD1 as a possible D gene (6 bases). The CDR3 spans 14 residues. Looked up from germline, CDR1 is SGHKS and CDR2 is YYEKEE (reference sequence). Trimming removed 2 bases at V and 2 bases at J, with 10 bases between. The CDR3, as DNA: TGTGCCAGCAGCTTCGTAGGGGGAAACACTGAAGCTTTCTTT. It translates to CASSFVGGNTEAFF.

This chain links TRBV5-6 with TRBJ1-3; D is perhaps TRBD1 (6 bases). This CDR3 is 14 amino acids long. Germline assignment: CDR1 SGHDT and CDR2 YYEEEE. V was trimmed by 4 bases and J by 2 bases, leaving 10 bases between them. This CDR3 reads CASSPGVAGNTIYF. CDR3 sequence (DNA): TGTGCCAGCAGCCCAGGGGTAGCTGGAAACACCATATATTTT. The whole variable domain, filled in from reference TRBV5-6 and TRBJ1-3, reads DAGVTQSPTHLIKTRGQQVTLRCSPKSGHDTVSWYQQALGQGPQFIFQYYEEEERQRGNFPDRFSGHQFPNYSSELNVNALLLGDSALYLCASSPGVAGNTIYFGEGSWLTVV.

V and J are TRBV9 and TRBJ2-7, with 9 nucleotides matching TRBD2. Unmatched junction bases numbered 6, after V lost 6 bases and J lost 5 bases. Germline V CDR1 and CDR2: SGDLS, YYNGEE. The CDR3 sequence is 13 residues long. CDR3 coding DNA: TGTGCCAGCACCGGCGTAGCGGGAGACGAGCAGTACTTC. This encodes CASTGVAGDEQYF.

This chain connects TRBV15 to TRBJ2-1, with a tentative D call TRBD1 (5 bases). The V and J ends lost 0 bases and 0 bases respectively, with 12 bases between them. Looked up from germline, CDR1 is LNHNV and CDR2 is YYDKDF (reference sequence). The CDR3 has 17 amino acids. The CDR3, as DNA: TGTGCCACCAGCAGAGACCTCCAGGGCAGCTCCTACAATGAGCAGTTCTTC. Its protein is CATSRDLQGSSYNEQFF.

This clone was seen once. The CDR3 spells CASSLSGDPGYEQYF. The CDR3 region has the DNA TGTGCCAGCAGCTTATCGGGGGATCCGGGGTACGAGCAGTACTTC. The chain employs TRBV11-1 and TRBJ2-5; a weak D match, TRBD2 (6 bases). Judging by the DNA end, TRBJ2-7 fits better; the J call may be wrong. This CDR3 spans 15 amino acids. CDR1 SGHAT and CDR2 FQDESV come from the germline V gene (reference sequence).

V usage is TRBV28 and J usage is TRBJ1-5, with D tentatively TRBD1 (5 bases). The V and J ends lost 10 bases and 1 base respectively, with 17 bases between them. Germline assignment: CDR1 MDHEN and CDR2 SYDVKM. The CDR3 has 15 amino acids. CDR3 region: CATYPQGESNQPQHF. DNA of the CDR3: TGTGCCACCTACCCCCAGGGTGAGAGCAATCAGCCCCAGCATTTT.

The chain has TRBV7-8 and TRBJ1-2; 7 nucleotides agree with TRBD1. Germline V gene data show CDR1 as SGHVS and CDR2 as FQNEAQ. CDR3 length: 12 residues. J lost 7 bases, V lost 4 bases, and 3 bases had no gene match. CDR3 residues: CASSSTGSGYTF. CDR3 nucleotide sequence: TGTGCCAGCAGCTCGACAGGGAGTGGCTACACCTTC.

Here the CDR3 DNA reads TGCGCCAGCGGAATACAGGGGGCAAATTTCGGGGATGAGCAGTTCTTC. This sequence encodes CASGIQGANFGDEQFF. J is TRBJ2-1 and V is TRBV5-1, with 9 bases that match TRBD1. Per germline, CDR1 SGHRS and CDR2 YFSETQ. CDR3 length: 16 residues. With V trimmed by 7 bases and J by 8 bases, 16 bases remained unmatched.

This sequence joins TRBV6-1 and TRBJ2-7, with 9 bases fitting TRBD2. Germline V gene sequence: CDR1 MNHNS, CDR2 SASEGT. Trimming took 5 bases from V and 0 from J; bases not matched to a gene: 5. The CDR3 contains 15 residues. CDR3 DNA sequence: TGTGCCAGCAGTTCTAGCGGGGATAGCTCCTACGAGCAGTACTTC. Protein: CASSSSGDSSYEQYF.

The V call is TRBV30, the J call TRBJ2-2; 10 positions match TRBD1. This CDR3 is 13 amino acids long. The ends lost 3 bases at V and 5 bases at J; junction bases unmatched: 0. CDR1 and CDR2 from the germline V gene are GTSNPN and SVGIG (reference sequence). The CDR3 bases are TGTGCCTGGAGGGACAGGGGGACCGGGGAGCTGTTTTTT. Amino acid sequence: CAWRDRGTGELFF.

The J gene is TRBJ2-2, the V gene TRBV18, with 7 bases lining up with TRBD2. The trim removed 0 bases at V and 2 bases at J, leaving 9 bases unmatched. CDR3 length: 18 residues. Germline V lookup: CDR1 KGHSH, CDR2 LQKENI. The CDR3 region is CASSPPPLSGTNTGELFF. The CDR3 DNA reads TGTGCCAGCTCACCACCGCCACTAAGCGGGACTAACACCGGGGAGCTGTTTTTT.

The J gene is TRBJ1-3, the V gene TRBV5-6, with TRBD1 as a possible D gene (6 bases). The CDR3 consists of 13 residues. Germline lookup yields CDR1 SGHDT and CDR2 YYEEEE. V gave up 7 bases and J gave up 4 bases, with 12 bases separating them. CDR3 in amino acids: CASSQGPGNTIYF. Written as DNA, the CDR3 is TGTGCCAGCTCTCAGGGGCCCGGAAACACCATATATTTT. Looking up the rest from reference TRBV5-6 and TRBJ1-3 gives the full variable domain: DAGVTQSPTHLIKTRGQQVTLRCSPKSGHDTVSWYQQALGQGPQFIFQYYEEEERQRGNFPDRFSGHQFPNYSSELNVNALLLGDSALYLCASSQGPGNTIYFGEGSWLTVV.

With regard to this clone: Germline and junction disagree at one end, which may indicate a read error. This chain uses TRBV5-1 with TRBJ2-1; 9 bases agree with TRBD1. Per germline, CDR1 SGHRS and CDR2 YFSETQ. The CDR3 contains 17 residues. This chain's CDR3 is CARSLVLTGGAYNEQFF. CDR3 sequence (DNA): TGCGCCCGCAGCTTGGTACTAACAGGGGGCGCATACAATGAGCAGTTCTTC.

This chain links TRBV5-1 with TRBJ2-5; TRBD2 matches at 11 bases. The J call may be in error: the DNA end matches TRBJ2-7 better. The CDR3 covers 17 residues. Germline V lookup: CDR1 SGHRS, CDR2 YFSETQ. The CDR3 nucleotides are TGCGCCAGCAGCTTGGGTAACTTGGTAGCGGGAGGGTCCGAGCAGTACTTC. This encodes CASSLGNLVAGGSEQYF.

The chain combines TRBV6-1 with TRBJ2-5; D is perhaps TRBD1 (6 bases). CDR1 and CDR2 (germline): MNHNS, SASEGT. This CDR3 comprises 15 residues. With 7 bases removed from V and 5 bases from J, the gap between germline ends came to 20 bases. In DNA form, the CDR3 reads TGTGCCAGCACCTCCGGTTGGGGGCAGTGGGAGACCCAGTACTTC. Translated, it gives CASTSGWGQWETQYF.